This TCR beta chain was found in a study of CD8 T cells in Susac syndrome. V shed 1 base and J 5 bases; nucleotides not matched to a gene: 7. The CDR3 runs 14 residues. Germline V gene sequence: CDR1 SQVTM, CDR2 ANQGSEA. RNA in amounts of roughly 0.5 to 1 ug was reverse transcribed with random hexamers. TCRdb re-called the immunoSEQ multiplex PCR reads through MiXCR, storing one row per CDR3 protein. This table has under 200,000 distinct CDR3 sequences, 95% appearing once. Study-wide findings and caveats: That the number of individuals in its TCR sequencing and HLA analysis was relatively small was acknowledged by the study.

In its sample, this clonotype was seen once. Its specificity is not known. This sequence was found in a human donor in good health. Sequencing used CD4+ T cells from PBMCs. The rearrangement joins TRBV29-1 to TRBJ1-2, with 7 bases lining up with TRBD1. CDR3 in DNA: TGCAGCGTTGAAGGGACAGGCCAAGGGTATGGCTACACCTTC. Translation gives CSVEGTGQGYGYTF.